This passage covers 15 T cell receptor beta chains from one sample sequenced in a study of blood T cell repertoires in COVID-19. The data were produced by immunoSEQ multiplex PCR, yet TCRdb's version contains in-frame clones alone and is incomplete. Of roughly 260,000 clones in the sample, more than 75% were seen once. The sample consisted of PBMCs or T cells enriched from blood (not recorded which). Every receptor here comes from a young woman who had recovered from COVID-19.

The chain combines TRBV30 with TRBJ2-3, with 7 bases that match TRBD2. CDR3 size: 16 residues. J gave up 0 bases and V 5 bases, and 11 bases lay outside the gene matches. The germline V gene encodes CDR1 GTSNPN and CDR2 SVGIG (reference sequence). The CDR3 DNA sequence: TGTGCCTGGGGGGCGGGAGTCGGCACGAGCACAGATACGCAGTATTTT. Amino acid sequence: CAWGAGVGTSTDTQYF.

The rearrangement links TRBV3-1 (or the pseudogene TRBV3-2) to TRBJ2-1; 7 bases fit TRBD1. Germline CDR1 and CDR2: LGHDT and YNNKEL (reference sequence). The CDR3 is made up of 15 amino acids. V trimming: 0 bases; J trimming: 3 bases; junction bases outside the gene matches: 2. CDR3 amino acids: CASSQETGFYNEQFF. In DNA form, the CDR3 reads TGTGCCAGCAGCCAAGAGACAGGGTTCTACAATGAGCAGTTCTTC.

The rearrangement links TRBV5-5 to TRBJ2-2; D might be TRBD1 (5 bases). Trimming removed 4 bases at V and 1 base at J, with 14 bases between. CDR1 SGHKS and CDR2 YYEKEE come from the germline V gene (reference sequence). This CDR3 comprises 16 residues. The CDR3 region is CASSPPYGQNTGELFF. Written as DNA, the CDR3 is TGTGCCAGCAGCCCACCTTATGGACAGAACACCGGGGAGCTGTTTTTT.

The chain uses TRBV10-3 and TRBJ2-3; possible D gene TRBD2, 6 bases. This CDR3 contains 14 residues. V was pared by 0 bases and J by 7 bases, with 11 bases between. Germline CDR1 is ENHRY and CDR2 is SYGVKD. In nucleotides, the CDR3 is TGTGCCATCAGTGAGTCGAGGGCGGGACATACGCAGTATTTT. It encodes CAISESRAGHTQYF.

This chain links TRBV10-3 with TRBJ2-7; TRBD2 is a possible D gene (5 bases). Germline-derived CDR1 and CDR2 are ENHRY and SYGVKD. V was trimmed by 4 bases and J by 2 bases, leaving 15 bases between them. The CDR3 covers 15 residues. CDR3 coding DNA: TGTGCCATCAGTGGTCGGACTCATGATCCCTACGAGCAGTACTTC. As protein: CAISGRTHDPYEQYF.

The rearrangement links TRBV6-2 or TRBV6-3 to TRBJ1-4; possible D gene TRBD1, 5 bases. Per the germline V gene, CDR1 is MNHEY and CDR2 is SVGEGT. The CDR3 length is 14 residues. Trimming removed 6 bases from V and 8 bases from J, with 16 bases in between. CDR3 sequence (DNA): TGTGCCAGCAGCAACGCGATCGGGGGGGAAAAACTGTTTTTT. Translation: CASSNAIGGEKLFF.

The chain uses TRBV18 and TRBJ2-2, with D possibly TRBD2 on 6 matching bases. Deletions cut 1 base from V and 5 bases from J, with 8 bases between. This CDR3 comprises 14 residues. The germline V gene has CDR1 KGHSH and CDR2 LQKENI. CDR3 sequence: CASSPRGTTGELFF. The CDR3 DNA is TGTGCCAGCTCACCACGCGGGACTACCGGGGAGCTGTTTTTT. Combining the CDR3 with reference TRBV18 and TRBJ2-2 gives the whole variable domain NAGVMQNPRHLVRRRGQEARLRCSPMKGHSHVYWYRQLPEEGLKFMVYLQKENIIDESGMPKERFSAEFPKEGPSILRIQQVVRGDSAAYFCASSPRGTTGELFFGEGSRLTVL.

The chain is built from TRBV20-1 and TRBJ1-1, with D uncertain. Trimming shortened V by 6 bases and J by 7 bases, and 12 bases separated the two germline ends. The CDR3 has 11 amino acids. Germline V gene sequence: CDR1 DFQATT, CDR2 SNEGSKA (reference sequence). DNA of the CDR3: TGCAGTGCCAGGCCCATGGTTGAAGCTTTCTTT. The encoded protein is CSARPMVEAFF.

This chain connects TRBV5-1 to TRBJ1-1; 7 bases are shared with TRBD1. Losses at the gene ends were 3 bases for V and 4 bases for J; bases not matched to a gene: 6. This CDR3 region has 14 residues. Germline loops: CDR1 SGHRS, CDR2 YFSETQ. CDR3 bases: TGCGCCAGCAGCTCACAGGGGTGGGGCACTGAAGCTTTCTTT. It codes for CASSSQGWGTEAFF.

The gene calls are TRBV2 and TRBJ2-1; 9 bases line up with TRBD2. Germline lookup yields CDR1 SNHLY and CDR2 FYNNEI. J lost 8 bases, V lost 4 bases, and 18 bases had no gene match. This CDR3 spans 18 amino acids. The CDR3 protein is CASSVRRMAGGPQYEQFF. In DNA form, the CDR3 reads TGTGCCAGCAGTGTTCGACGTATGGCGGGAGGGCCCCAGTATGAGCAGTTCTTC.

This clone was detected only once. J is TRBJ1-2 and V is TRBV24-1; TRBD1 matches at 7 bases. Germline V gene lookup returns CDR1 KGHDR and CDR2 SFDVKD. Trimming cost V 4 bases and J 4 bases; bases outside gene matches: 8. The CDR3 is 15 residues long. The CDR3: CATSDTTGAFYGYTF. In nucleotides, the CDR3 is TGTGCCACCAGTGACACTACAGGGGCCTTCTATGGCTACACCTTC.

This chain links TRBV11-3 with TRBJ2-1; TRBD2 matches at 12 bases. The CDR3 covers 16 residues. The V segment lost 5 bases and the J segment 12 bases; nucleotides outside the gene matches: 14. Germline V lookup: CDR1 SGHNT, CDR2 YENEEA. The CDR3 DNA reads TGTGCCAGCAGCCCCACCCGGGCTAGCGGGGGGGCTTCGCAGTTCTTC. Translated: CASSPTRASGGASQFF.

This CDR3 is CSVPSGTTNTGELFF. In DNA, the CDR3 is TGCAGCGTCCCGAGCGGGACAACAAACACCGGGGAGCTGTTTTTT. The chain links TRBV29-1 to TRBJ2-2; a weak D match, TRBD2 (7 bases). The CDR3 is 15 residues long. From germline, CDR1 is SQVTM and CDR2 ANQGSEA. Trimming pared 6 bases from V and 2 bases from J, leaving 16 bases between.

Here the CDR3 reads CASSSDRGDQPQHF. The CDR3, as DNA: TGTGCCAGCAGCTCGGACAGGGGTGATCAGCCCCAGCATTTT. The chain couples TRBV11-2 to TRBJ1-5; 9 nucleotides agree with TRBD1. Germline CDR1 reads SGHAT; CDR2 reads FQNNGV. The CDR3 has 14 amino acids. V dropped 4 bases and J dropped 5; count of bases not matched to a gene: 3.

The gene calls are TRBV28 and TRBJ2-5; TRBD1 matches at 11 bases. This CDR3 has 16 residues. Per germline, CDR1 MDHEN and CDR2 SYDVKM. Trimming cost V 6 bases and J 5 bases; bases outside gene matches: 11. CDR3 sequence: CASSPAGQGASETQYF. Written as DNA, the CDR3 is TGTGCCAGCAGCCCAGCAGGACAGGGGGCTTCGGAGACCCAGTACTTC.